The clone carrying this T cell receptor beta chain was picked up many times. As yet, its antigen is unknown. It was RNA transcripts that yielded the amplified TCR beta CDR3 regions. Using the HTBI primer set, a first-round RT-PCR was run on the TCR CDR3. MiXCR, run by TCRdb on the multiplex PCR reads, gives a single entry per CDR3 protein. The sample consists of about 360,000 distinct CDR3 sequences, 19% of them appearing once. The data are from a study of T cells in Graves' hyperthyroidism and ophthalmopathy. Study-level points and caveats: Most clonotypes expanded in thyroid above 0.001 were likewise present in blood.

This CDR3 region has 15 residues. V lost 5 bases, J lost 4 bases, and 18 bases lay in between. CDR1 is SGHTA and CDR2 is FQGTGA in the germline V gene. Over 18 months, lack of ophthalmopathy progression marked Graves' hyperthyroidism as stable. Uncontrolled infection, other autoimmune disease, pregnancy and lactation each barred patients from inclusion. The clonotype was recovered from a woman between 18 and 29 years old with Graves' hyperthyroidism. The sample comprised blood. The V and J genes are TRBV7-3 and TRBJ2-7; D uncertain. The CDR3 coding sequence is TGTGCCAGCAGCCCAAAGGGAACAGCGCGGTACGAGCAGTACTTC. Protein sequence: CASSPKGTARYEQYF.